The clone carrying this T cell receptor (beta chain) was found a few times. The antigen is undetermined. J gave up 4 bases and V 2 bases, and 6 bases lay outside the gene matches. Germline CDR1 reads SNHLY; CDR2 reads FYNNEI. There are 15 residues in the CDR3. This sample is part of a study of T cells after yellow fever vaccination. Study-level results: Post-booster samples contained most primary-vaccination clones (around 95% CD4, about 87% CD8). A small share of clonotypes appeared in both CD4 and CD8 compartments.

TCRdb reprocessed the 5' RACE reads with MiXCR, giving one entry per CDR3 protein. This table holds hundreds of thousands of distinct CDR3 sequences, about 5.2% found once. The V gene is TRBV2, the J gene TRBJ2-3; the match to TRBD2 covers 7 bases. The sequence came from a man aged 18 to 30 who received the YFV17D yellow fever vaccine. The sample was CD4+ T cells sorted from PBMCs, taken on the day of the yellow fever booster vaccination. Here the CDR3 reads CASSELGGTADTQYF. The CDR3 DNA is TGTGCCAGCAGTGAACTCGGGGGGACGGCAGATACGCAGTATTTT.